Listed below are T cell receptor beta chains from one sample, sequenced in a study of cytomegalovirus exposure and HLA in healthy donors. Libraries were prepared by immunoSEQ multiplex PCR; TCRdb keeps only in-frame clonotypes and omits some of them. The sample includes some 63,000 clones, around 80% of them seen just once. Sequencing was carried out using PBMCs. These receptors all stem from a middle-aged woman in good health and CMV-seronegative. Each CDR3 is given with its conserved first and last residue. Fields, in order: D gene, J gene, V gene, CDR3 protein. A D gene is named only where the DNA matches it firmly.

TRBD2,TRBJ2-1,TRBV4-1,CASSQDWGVAGESQNEQFF
TRBD1,TRBJ1-2,TRBV27,CASSFGLRTGGDYGYTF
.,TRBJ1-2,TRBV5-4,CASSNAEYRRIDTF
TRBD1,TRBJ1-2,TRBV5-1,CASSFLQGAGGYTF
.,TRBJ2-2,TRBV9,CASSGPRGRGSGELFF
.,TRBJ2-3,TRBV7-6,CASSRSSSLGTDTQYF
.,TRBJ2-2,TRBV5-4,CASSFELAYNTGELFF
TRBD1,TRBJ1-2,TRBV30,CAWNPSGGAFYGYTF
.,TRBJ2-7,TRBV13,CASSNRGSYEQYF
TRBD1,TRBJ2-7,TRBV28,CASSSGQGAGEQYF
.,TRBJ2-1,TRBV7-2,CASSLATAYHNEQFF
.,TRBJ2-5,TRBV12-5,CASGLKETQETQYF
TRBD2,TRBJ2-3,TRBV7-9,CASSSHRASGNPDTQYF
TRBD2,TRBJ2-7,TRBV10-2,CASSEPSGSYEQYF
TRBD2,TRBJ2-2,TRBV19,CASSIVSSGSPFPNTGELFF
TRBD1,TRBJ2-6,TRBV27,CASKRTGPGANVLTF
.,TRBJ1-1,TRBV15,CATSRETANTEAFF
.,TRBJ1-5,TRBV7-3,CASSLYGGSNQPQHF
.,TRBJ2-1,TRBV2,CASSGGSSKQFF
.,TRBJ2-5,TRBV15,CATSRDRGAGETQYF
TRBD1,TRBJ1-2,TRBV27,CASSIGTGGHGYTF
.,TRBJ2-5,TRBV5-6,CASSLTGARETQYF
.,TRBJ2-5,TRBV12-1,CASSFGGGREKETQYF